Presented here are 30 T cell receptor beta chains from one specimen sequenced in a study of somatic mutations in cytotoxic T cells in rheumatoid arthritis. Some clones are missing from TCRdb's copy, which holds only in-frame ones; the method was immunoSEQ multiplex PCR. The repertoire consists of 19,000 or so clones, with roughly 80% occurring once and the leading ten covering 21%. Material for sequencing was CD8+ T cells sorted from blood. These receptors all come from a woman aged 60-75 years in good health.

This chain uses TRBV13 with TRBJ2-1; D remains ambiguous. The CDR3 loop spans 12 amino acids. V gave up 4 bases and J gave up 8 bases, with 9 bases separating them. Per germline, CDR1 PRHDT and CDR2 FYEKMQ (reference sequence). CDR3 sequence: CASSSLGHEQFF. As DNA, the CDR3 is TGTGCCAGCAGCTCCCTAGGTCATGAGCAGTTCTTC.

This clone was seen a few times. The J gene is TRBJ2-1, the V gene TRBV18, with no clear D. CDR1 and CDR2 (germline): KGHSH, LQKENI. The CDR3 loop spans 12 amino acids. V shed 3 bases and J shed 5 bases, with 5 bases lying between them. The CDR3 reads CASSPPDNEQFF. The DNA for the CDR3 is TGTGCCAGCTCACCCCCCGACAATGAGCAGTTCTTC.

This clone has a single count. DNA for the CDR3: TGTGCCAGCAGTCGCGATGGACGGGGCTACACCTTC. It specifies CASSRDGRGYTF. The gene calls are TRBV6-5 and TRBJ1-2; D call uncertain. V lost 5 bases, J lost 8 bases, and 12 bases lay in between. Germline V gene sequence: CDR1 MNHEY, CDR2 SVGAGI. The CDR3 is 12 residues long.

The rearrangement joins TRBV2 to TRBJ1-5, with 10 bases identical to TRBD1. J gave up 6 bases and V 7 bases, and 12 bases lay outside the gene matches. The CDR3 totals 16 residues. Germline-derived CDR1 and CDR2 are SNHLY and FYNNEI. This chain's CDR3 is CASTPGGQGSAQPQHF. CDR3 DNA: TGTGCCAGCACCCCAGGGGGACAGGGGTCCGCTCAGCCCCAGCATTTT.

The chain joins TRBV27 to TRBJ1-2; D gene uncertain. Germline CDR1 reads MNHEY; CDR2 reads SMNVEV (reference sequence). CDR3 length: 15 amino acids. V was shortened by 8 bases and J by 2 bases, with 18 bases between the two germline ends. The CDR3 DNA sequence: TGTGCCAGCGGCCCACCGGATGCGTGGAACTATGGCTACACCTTC. Translating it yields CASGPPDAWNYGYTF.

V and J are TRBV29-1 and TRBJ1-2, with 8 bases fitting TRBD1. The CDR3 runs 19 residues. The junction had 18 bases not matched to a gene; V was cut back by 1 base and J by 2 bases. Germline V gene sequence: CDR1 SQVTM, CDR2 ANQGSEA. DNA of the CDR3: TGCAGCGTTGAAGGTCTACTTGAAGCCACGGGACAGGTCAACTATGGCTACACCTTC. The encoded protein is CSVEGLLEATGQVNYGYTF.

This clone appeared a single time. The chain is built from TRBV4-2 and TRBJ1-4, with 9 bases that match TRBD1. The ends lost 4 bases at V and 4 bases at J; junction bases unmatched: 7. Germline assignment: CDR1 LGHNA and CDR2 YNFKEQ. The CDR3 contains 16 residues. This chain's CDR3 is CASSLTSTGGNEKLFF. The DNA for the CDR3 is TGTGCCAGCAGCCTTACCTCGACAGGGGGTAATGAAAAACTGTTTTTT.

CDR3 sequence reads: CASSLLGGLGEKLFF. Written as DNA, the CDR3 is TGTGCCAGCAGTCTCCTCGGGGGGCTAGGGGAAAAACTGTTTTTT. This chain links TRBV27 with TRBJ1-4; D is perhaps TRBD1 (6 bases). V lost 5 bases, J lost 8 bases, and 18 bases lay in between. Germline values: CDR1 MNHEY, CDR2 SMNVEV (reference sequence). This CDR3 region has 15 residues.

A single count supports this clone. The V call is TRBV6-5, the J call TRBJ1-1, with unresolved D. Germline V lookup: CDR1 MNHEY, CDR2 SVGAGI. Trimming left V 6 bases short and J 5 bases short, with 13 bases between. CDR3 length: 13 amino acids. The DNA for the CDR3 is TGTGCCAGCAGCTCAATGCCGGGGACTGAAGCTTTCTTT. Protein sequence: CASSSMPGTEAFF.

The chain joins TRBV9 to TRBJ2-7, with D perhaps TRBD1 (7 bases). The CDR3 contains 14 residues. Trimming took off 3 bases at V and 2 bases at J, with 12 bases between the two ends. Germline V gene sequence: CDR1 SGDLS, CDR2 YYNGEE. CDR3 in amino acids: CASSATGEAYEQYF. The CDR3 region has the DNA TGTGCCAGCAGCGCAACAGGGGAGGCCTACGAGCAGTACTTC.

V usage is TRBV2 and J usage is TRBJ1-1, with D possibly TRBD1 on 5 matching bases. The V and J ends lost 2 bases and 3 bases respectively, with 7 bases between them. Germline CDR1 is SNHLY and CDR2 is FYNNEI. This CDR3 region has 13 residues. The CDR3 bases are TGTGCCAGCAGTGAAAGGGGAGACACTGAAGCTTTCTTT. This translates into CASSERGDTEAFF.

In the case of this clone: This same CDR3 is encoded by further DNA sequences in the sample. J is TRBJ2-7 and V is TRBV14; D is uncertain. Trimming removed 0 bases from V and 3 bases from J, with 9 bases in between. Germline V CDR1 and CDR2: SGHDN, FVKESK. The CDR3 contains 14 residues. The CDR3 loop reads CASSQDQGLYEQYF. CDR3 bases: TGTGCCAGCAGCCAAGATCAAGGCCTCTACGAGCAGTACTTC.

This chain links TRBV25-1 with TRBJ2-7; D may be TRBD1 or TRBD2 (5 bases each). V lost 7 bases and J lost 3, with 22 bases in between. Germline V gives CDR1 MGHDK, CDR2 SYGVNS. This CDR3 has 16 amino acids. This CDR3 is CASTKEGQPGFYEQYF. CDR3 nucleotide sequence: TGTGCCAGCACCAAAGAGGGGCAGCCCGGCTTCTACGAGCAGTACTTC.

The gene calls are TRBV6-4 and TRBJ2-3; possible D gene TRBD1, 5 bases. The CDR3 spans 16 residues. Trimming shortened V by 3 bases and J by 2 bases, and 15 bases separated the two germline ends. Germline lookup yields CDR1 MRHNA and CDR2 SNTAGT. The CDR3 is CASSDDAGNPTDTQYF. DNA for the CDR3: TGTGCCAGCAGTGATGATGCAGGGAATCCCACAGATACGCAGTATTTT.

This clone was seen a single time. The chain is built from TRBV10-3 and TRBJ1-1; maybe TRBD1 (5 bases). The germline V gene has CDR1 ENHRY and CDR2 SYGVKD. V dropped 2 bases and J dropped 0 bases, with 10 bases sitting between them. This CDR3 comprises 15 residues. The CDR3 reads CAISEGQGMNTEAFF. As DNA, the CDR3 is TGTGCCATCAGTGAGGGGCAGGGAATGAACACTGAAGCTTTCTTT.

This clone was seen only a few times. CDR3 protein: CASSFNRGPYGYTF. The CDR3 nucleotides are TGCGCCAGCAGCTTTAACAGGGGGCCCTATGGCTACACCTTC. The V gene is TRBV5-1, the J gene TRBJ1-2; the match to TRBD1 covers 9 bases. The CDR3 is made up of 14 amino acids. From germline, CDR1 is SGHRS and CDR2 YFSETQ. V lost 2 bases and J lost 4; bases outside the gene matches: 3.

The V and J genes are TRBV7-9 and TRBJ1-1; 7 bases align to TRBD1. The CDR3 has 14 amino acids. V shed 3 bases and J 3 bases; nucleotides not matched to a gene: 4. Germline-derived CDR1 and CDR2 are SEHNR and FQNEAQ (reference sequence). For the CDR3, the DNA is TGTGCCAGCAGCTTCGACAGGGATTACACTGAAGCTTTCTTT. Protein product: CASSFDRDYTEAFF. Using reference TRBV7-9 and TRBJ1-1 for the parts outside the CDR3, the full variable domain is DTGVSQNPRHKITKRGQNVTFRCDPISEHNRLYWYRQTLGQGPEFLTYFQNEAQLEKSRLLSDRFSAERPKGSFSTLEIQRTEQGDSAMYLCASSFDRDYTEAFFGQGTRLTVV.

There are a few counts of this clone. This rearrangement joins TRBV7-9 to TRBJ2-1, with unresolved D. The germline V and J ends were trimmed by 2 bases and 4 bases, with 12 bases remaining between them. The CDR3 is made up of 15 amino acids. Germline-derived CDR1 and CDR2 are SEHNR and FQNEAQ (reference sequence). This chain's CDR3 is CASSLSETSYNEQFF. The DNA of the CDR3 is TGTGCCAGCAGCTTATCCGAGACAAGTTACAATGAGCAGTTCTTC.

This clone appeared once. This chain connects TRBV15 to TRBJ2-1; D may be TRBD1 (5 bases). Germline-derived CDR1 and CDR2 are LNHNV and YYDKDF (reference sequence). V lost 8 bases and J lost 9, with 14 bases in between. There are 12 residues in the CDR3. Here the CDR3 DNA reads TGTGCCACCCATTCAGGGATGGGTGAGCAGTTCTTC. Its protein is CATHSGMGEQFF.

V and J are TRBV6-1 and TRBJ1-5; the match to TRBD1 covers 7 bases. V shed 9 bases and J 0 bases; nucleotides not matched to a gene: 8. Per the germline V gene, CDR1 is MNHNS and CDR2 is SASEGT. This CDR3 has 15 residues. In DNA, the CDR3 is TGTGCCAGTGACAGGGTGAGGGCTAGCAATCAGCCCCAGCATTTT. It yields the protein CASDRVRASNQPQHF.

The rearrangement links TRBV2 to TRBJ1-1, with D unclear. CDR1 is SNHLY, CDR2 FYNNEI, per germline. Trimming took 8 bases from V and 3 from J, leaving 31 bases between them. The CDR3 consists of 19 residues. The CDR3: CASEFAPNSPGTGDTEAFF. For the CDR3, the DNA is TGTGCCAGCGAATTTGCCCCCAACAGTCCAGGAACTGGGGACACTGAAGCTTTCTTT.

The V call is TRBV12-5, the J call TRBJ2-7, with 11 bases aligning to TRBD2. CDR3 size: 17 residues. CDR1 LGHNT and CDR2 FRNRAP come from the germline V gene. Unmatched junction bases numbered 5, after V lost 1 base and J lost 0 bases. The CDR3 DNA is TGTGCTAGTGGTTTGGGGACTAGCGGGTACATCTCCTACGAGCAGTACTTC. Its protein is CASGLGTSGYISYEQYF.

The CDR3 loop is CSVETWVRGQSYGYTF. The CDR3 DNA reads as TGCAGCGTTGAAACGTGGGTCAGGGGGCAAAGCTATGGCTACACCTTC. The J gene is TRBJ1-2, the V gene TRBV29-1, with 8 bases fitting TRBD1. CDR1 and CDR2 from the germline V gene are SQVTM and ANQGSEA. This CDR3 comprises 16 residues. Germline trimming cut 2 bases from V and 4 bases from J; bases unmatched to any gene: 12.

This chain uses TRBV20-1 with TRBJ2-1; no clear D gene. CDR3 length: 10 amino acids. V was cut by 2 bases and J by 10 bases, with 6 bases left in between. Germline V gene data show CDR1 as DFQATT and CDR2 as SNEGSKA (reference sequence). CDR3 in amino acids: CSARLEEQFF. CDR3 in DNA: TGCAGTGCTAGACTGGAGGAGCAGTTCTTC.

The chain employs TRBV4-1 and TRBJ2-3, with 12 bases identical to TRBD2. Germline CDR1 and CDR2: MGHRA and YSYEKL. Germline trimming cut 8 bases from V and 1 base from J; bases unmatched to any gene: 7. This CDR3 has 16 residues. CDR3 amino acids: CASSLPSGGGTDTQYF. DNA for the CDR3: TGCGCCAGCTCCCTTCCTAGCGGGGGGGGCACAGATACGCAGTATTTT.

CDR3 region: CASRGGDAGANVLTF. CDR3 DNA sequence: TGTGCCAGCAGAGGCGGAGACGCTGGGGCCAACGTCCTGACTTTC. This chain links TRBV7-9 with TRBJ2-6; D unclear. The V gene lost 6 bases and the J gene lost 2 bases, with 11 bases spanning the gap. Germline V gives CDR1 SEHNR, CDR2 FQNEAQ (reference sequence). CDR3 length: 15 residues. The whole variable domain, remainder taken from reference TRBV7-9 and TRBJ2-6, is DTGVSQNPRHKITKRGQNVTFRCDPISEHNRLYWYRQTLGQGPEFLTYFQNEAQLEKSRLLSDRFSAERPKGSFSTLEIQRTEQGDSAMYLCASRGGDAGANVLTFGAGSRLTVL.

The chain joins TRBV9 to TRBJ1-2; possible D gene TRBD1, 5 bases. The germline V gene has CDR1 SGDLS and CDR2 YYNGEE. The CDR3 runs to 14 residues. The germline V and J ends were trimmed by 3 bases and 8 bases, with 17 bases remaining between them. CDR3 loop: CASSERGEQGGYTF. As DNA, the CDR3 is TGTGCCAGCAGCGAAAGAGGCGAGCAGGGCGGCTACACCTTC.

The chain has TRBV27 and TRBJ1-1, with no clear D. This CDR3 contains 13 residues. CDR1 and CDR2 from the germline V gene are MNHEY and SMNVEV (reference sequence). Trimming pared 5 bases from V and 5 bases from J, leaving 12 bases between. CDR3 bases: TGTGCCAGCAGTGACGGTGCCCGGACTGAAGCTTTCTTT. Translated: CASSDGARTEAFF.

This chain links TRBV13 with TRBJ2-7, with TRBD2 identical over 7 bases. This CDR3 is 15 amino acids long. Trimming at V came to 5 bases and at J to 7 bases, leaving 14 bases not matched to a gene. From germline, CDR1 is PRHDT and CDR2 FYEKMQ (reference sequence). This CDR3 reads CASSKGRGGLNEQYF. CDR3 nucleotides: TGTGCCAGCAGCAAGGGACGGGGAGGGCTAAATGAGCAGTACTTC.

The chain employs TRBV12-5 and TRBJ2-1; 7 positions match TRBD2. The germline V gene has CDR1 LGHNT and CDR2 FRNRAP. The CDR3 extends over 13 amino acids. Trimming removed 4 bases from V and 10 bases from J; junction bases left unmatched: 7. CDR3 residues: CASGWGGAREQFF. DNA for the CDR3: TGTGCTAGTGGTTGGGGGGGTGCCAGGGAGCAGTTCTTC.